Listed below are T cell receptor beta chains from one sample, sequenced in a study of beta chain features in type 1 diabetes. The repertoire was sequenced with immunoSEQ multiplex PCR; TCRdb's copy has only in-frame clones and lacks some. The sample includes about 930,000 clones, roughly a sixth of them seen just once. The sequenced sample consisted of naive CD4+ T cells from blood. The receptors were sampled from a woman aged 18 to 35 in good health. CDR3s include the opening cysteine and the closing phenylalanine or tryptophan. Each record gives: J gene, D gene, clone size, V gene, CDR3 protein, CDR3 DNA. The D gene is left open where the match is weak. The size of a clone is reported for some rows only, either as once, few or many, or as a class for expanded clones.

TRBJ2-5 NA many TRBV15 CATSRGVQETQYF TGTGCCACCAGCAGAGGTGTGCAAGAGACCCAGTACTTC
TRBJ2-7 TRBD2 NA TRBV27 CASSFRAGGPGAYEQYF TGTGCCAGCAGTTTCAGAGCGGGAGGGCCTGGGGCCTACGAGCAGTACTTC
TRBJ2-4 TRBD1 few TRBV11-1 CASSPTPSGTGVIQYF TGTGCCAGCAGCCCGACCCCAAGTGGGACAGGGGTCATTCAGTACTTC
TRBJ1-5 NA few TRBV18 CASSPSGTVSQPQHF TGTGCCAGCTCACCATCTGGGACTGTGAGTCAGCCCCAGCATTTT
TRBJ2-1 NA few TRBV4-2 CASSQDVGRRNEQFF TGTGCCAGCAGCCAAGATGTCGGGAGACGAAATGAGCAGTTCTTC
TRBJ1-5 NA NA TRBV5-5 CASSLGGHLNQPQHF TGTGCCAGCAGCTTGGGGGGGCACCTCAATCAGCCCCAGCATTTT
TRBJ2-7 TRBD2 few TRBV15 CATSRVIAGGYEQYF TGTGCCACCAGCAGGGTAATAGCGGGAGGATACGAGCAGTACTTC
TRBJ2-5 TRBD1 NA TRBV28 CASSLRRTGTAKETQYF TGTGCCAGCAGTTTACGCAGAACCGGGACAGCAAAAGAGACCCAGTACTTC
TRBJ2-5 NA NA TRBV7-2 CASSLRPGLRETQYF TGTGCCAGCAGCTTACGTCCCGGGTTGAGGGAGACCCAGTACTTC
TRBJ2-3 NA few TRBV29-1 CSVAWAADTQYF TGCAGCGTGGCGTGGGCCGCAGATACGCAGTATTTT
TRBJ1-4 NA NA TRBV4-3 CASSQVSGQNGEKLFF TGCGCCAGCAGCCAAGTTTCAGGACAAAACGGCGAAAAACTGTTTTTT
TRBJ2-3 NA NA TRBV18 CASSPPGGMHTQYF TGTGCCAGCTCACCACCGGGCGGGATGCATACGCAGTATTTT
TRBJ2-2 NA NA TRBV6-5 CASSSPAGHRTGELFF TGTGCCAGCAGTTCCCCGGCGGGACACCGGACCGGGGAGCTGTTTTTT
TRBJ2-1 NA NA TRBV29-1 CSAAPGRNEQFF TGCAGCGCTGCCCCTGGTAGGAATGAGCAGTTCTTC
TRBJ1-2 NA NA TRBV7-2 CASSLLTYGYTF TGTGCCAGCAGCTTATTGACATATGGCTACACCTTC
TRBJ2-1 NA NA TRBV18 CASSPLGRFSEQFF TGTGCCAGCTCACCCCTAGGGCGTTTCAGTGAGCAGTTCTTC
TRBJ2-7 NA few TRBV6-5 CASSSRAGEQYF TGTGCCAGCAGTTCTCGAGCGGGCGAGCAGTACTTC
TRBJ2-7 NA few TRBV5-4 CASSQDWPTSYEQYF TGTGCCAGCAGCCAAGATTGGCCTACCTCTTACGAGCAGTACTTC
TRBJ2-7 NA few TRBV7-8 CASSLDTGTYEQYF TGTGCCAGCAGCTTAGATACAGGGACCTACGAGCAGTACTTC
TRBJ2-1 NA NA TRBV4-2 CASSPHHGNEQFF TGTGCCAGCAGCCCCCACCATGGCAATGAGCAGTTCTTC
TRBJ1-1 TRBD1 few TRBV5-1 CASSTMTGGAEAFF TGCGCCAGCAGCACCATGACAGGGGGGGCAGAAGCTTTCTTT
TRBJ2-1 TRBD1 NA TRBV29-1 CSACRDRVGNEQFF TGCAGCGCCTGCCGGGACAGGGTAGGTAATGAGCAGTTCTTC
TRBJ2-1 TRBD1 NA TRBV5-4 CASSWTGRNEQFF TGTGCCAGCAGCTGGACAGGGAGGAATGAGCAGTTCTTC
TRBJ2-7 NA few TRBV28 CASSLIAAGSYEQYF TGTGCCAGCAGTTTAATCGCCGCAGGGTCCTACGAGCAGTACTTC
TRBJ2-1 NA few TRBV7-9 CASSLGGLNEQFF TGTGCCAGCAGCTTAGGAGGGCTCAATGAGCAGTTCTTC
TRBJ2-7 NA few TRBV18 CASSPIVGEYYEQYF TGTGCCAGCTCACCAATCGTGGGAGAGTACTACGAGCAGTACTTC
TRBJ1-1 NA few TRBV10-3 CAISELFGTTNTEAFF TGTGCCATCAGTGAGCTATTTGGGACAACGAACACTGAAGCTTTCTTT
TRBJ2-7 NA few TRBV7-2 CASSLAHQGSEQYF TGTGCCAGCAGCTTAGCCCACCAGGGGTCGGAGCAGTACTTC
TRBJ1-1 NA NA TRBV2 CASSGALNTEAFF TGTGCCAGCAGTGGGGCTTTGAACACTGAAGCTTTCTTT
TRBJ2-7 NA few TRBV18 CASSPPAWQGDAHEQYF TGTGCCAGCTCACCACCGGCGTGGCAGGGAGACGCCCACGAGCAGTACTTC
TRBJ2-2 TRBD2 NA TRBV5-6 CASSVPGLPNTGELFF TGTGCCAGCAGCGTTCCGGGACTACCTAACACCGGGGAGCTGTTTTTT
TRBJ2-7 TRBD1 NA TRBV7-2 CAITTPLGQAVYEQYF TGTGCCATTACTACCCCCCTGGGACAGGCCGTCTACGAGCAGTACTTC
TRBJ2-7 TRBD2 NA TRBV29-1 CSVVGKREDPYEQYF TGCAGCGTTGTTGGTAAGCGGGAGGACCCCTACGAGCAGTACTTC
TRBJ2-5 NA NA TRBV11-2 CASSPNYKRTQYF TGTGCCAGCAGCCCAAACTACAAGCGGACCCAGTACTTC
TRBJ2-7 NA few TRBV27 CASSFLRGLEQYF TGTGCCAGCAGTTTCTTACGGGGCCTAGAGCAGTACTTC
TRBJ2-3 TRBD1 few TRBV7-2 CASSSRQGRDTQYF TGTGCCAGCAGCTCTAGACAGGGACGGGATACGCAGTATTTT